This T cell receptor beta chain was captured by sequencing in a study of blood T cell repertoires in COVID-19. The overall study: Sites across the United States, Italy and Spain contributed samples from acute and convalescent COVID-19. T cells, B-cell-depleted T cells, or PBMCs supplied cDNA or gDNA.

Sequencing was performed with immunoSEQ multiplex PCR; in TCRdb, only in-frame clones are kept and a portion is missing. This table holds fewer than 200,000 clones, about 87% found once. The ends lost 2 bases at V and 4 bases at J; junction bases unmatched: 8. Germline V gives CDR1 SGHRS, CDR2 YFSETQ. The CDR3 contains 17 residues. The origin of this receptor is a woman between 45 and 60 years old with acute or convalescent COVID-19. This chain connects TRBV5-1 to TRBJ1-3, with 11 positions matching TRBD1. The sequenced material came from peripheral blood. The CDR3 DNA is TGCGCCAGCAGCTTCACCGGGGACAGGGGGGCCGGAAACACCATATATTTT. As protein: CASSFTGDRGAGNTIYF.